The count of the clone carrying this TCR beta chain is one. The germline V gene encodes CDR1 KGHSH and CDR2 LQKENI. V dropped 3 bases and J dropped 3; count of bases not matched to a gene: 7. The CDR3 extends over 15 amino acids. The source of the sample is a study of technical replicates of blood from a handful of donors. Clones were sequenced by immunoSEQ multiplex PCR, and TCRdb holds only the in-frame ones, with some missing. The sample consists of approximately 78,000 clones, roughly 92% of them appearing once. The TCR comes from a human donor in good health. The rearrangement joins TRBV18 to TRBJ2-7, with 8 nucleotides matching TRBD1. The sequenced sample was T cells isolated from PBMCs. CDR3 bases: TGTGCCAGCTCACCCGGACAGGGTGGGTTCTACGAGCAGTACTTC. Translation: CASSPGQGGFYEQYF.